This T cell receptor beta chain appears in the sequencing data of a study of T cell responses to AZD1222 COVID-19 vaccine. This clone was observed a handful of times. TCRdb's table, derived via immunoSEQ multiplex PCR, lists solely in-frame clones and lacks some. Here the sample spans 80,000 to 95,000 clones, around nine tenths being singletons. The CDR3 covers 13 residues. V trimming: 5 bases; J trimming: 8 bases; junction bases outside the gene matches: 8. Per germline, CDR1 SGHTA and CDR2 FQGNSA. This rearrangement joins TRBV7-2 to TRBJ1-2, with 7 bases fitting TRBD1. This specimen was peripheral blood, taken 28 days after the second AZD1222 dose. The origin of this receptor is an adult who received the AZD1222 COVID-19 vaccine. CDR3 in DNA: TGTGCCAGCAGCGAGACAGGGCTGGGGGGCTACACCTTC. Translating gives CASSETGLGGYTF.